The clone carrying this T cell receptor beta chain was detected a few times. As processed by the authors: Reference gene primer amplification in the assay estimated nucleated cell counts. Produced via immunoSEQ multiplex PCR; TCRdb's table is partial and in-frame only. For V, J and clone size, that table is used; D and trimming come from the DNA. Of 75,000 to 100,000 clones listed, 70% to 90% are singletons. This entry is derived from a study of blood T cell repertoires in COVID-19. Study overall: From T cells, B-cell-depleted T cells, or PBMCs came the material, which was cDNA or gDNA.

V shed 7 bases and J shed 9 bases, with 13 bases lying between them. The length of the CDR3 is 13 residues. Germline assignment: CDR1 MGHRA and CDR2 YSYEKL. The J gene is TRBJ1-6, the V gene TRBV4-1; D not resolved. This TCR came from a man in his 70s with acute or convalescent COVID-19. The specimen was peripheral blood. The CDR3 sequence: CASTTEPGSPLHF. The CDR3 DNA follows: TGCGCCAGCACCACGGAACCAGGTTCACCCCTCCACTTT.